These T cell receptor beta chains were read from a single sample in a study of T-cell memory formation after mild COVID-19. TCRdb reprocessed the 5' RACE reads via MiXCR and lists one record per CDR3 protein. The sample holds about 560,000 distinct CDR3 sequences, 17% seen once. Specimen: PBMCs or a T cell subset sorted from them (not recorded which). The origin of the receptors is an adult woman who had mild COVID-19 (a few samples of this study predate the infection). Cell type and time point are not known. CDR3s leave out the opening cysteine and the closing phenylalanine or tryptophan.

v_gene	CDR3aa
TRBV7-8	ASSLRTGGSQPQH
TRBV29-1	SVKGQGAGYGYT
TRBV3-1	ASSQGLAGAGSYEQY
TRBV7-2	ASSFVGVFYGEQF
TRBV20-1	SAPPWEAGYEQY
TRBV18	ASSPRQPRSYT
TRBV7-9	ASSLTIRDYQETQY
TRBV21-1	ASSKVRRVLYEQY
TRBV5-1	ASRTGTSGDTLF
TRBV12-3/TRBV12-4	ASRRQNTEAF
TRBV7-7	ASSNGGTRVETQY
TRBV3-1	ASSQDGRGQPKH
TRBV7-2	ASSLGDSAYNEQF
TRBV19	ASSIGPSTDTQY
TRBV4-1	ASGRRANTGELF
TRBV19	ASSALFGQGIDNEQF
TRBV29-1	SVEGDRWGTDTQY
TRBV6-5	ASSSYGQGNEQF
TRBV2	ASRQGAIQQY
TRBV9	ASSVGVSGANVLT
TRBV6-4	ASSDLGQNTGELF
TRBV7-2	ASSQAGANTGELF
TRBV15	ATSPAVEGEQY
TRBV5-1	ASSSSGHTEAF
TRBV4-1	ASSQEPGQLTEAF
TRBV10-3	AISESWRDTEAF
TRBV7-7	ASSLGPPSGMADTQY
TRBV29-1	SVGGSGRRTDTQY
TRBV4-1	ASSQAPGVQVKTQY
TRBV5-5	ASSFQGGVTKNIQY
TRBV6-5	ASRPDLTPETQY
TRBV12-3/TRBV12-4	ASSYSNTQY
TRBV24-1	APEAGGKYNEQF
TRBV25-1	ASSAIQGLAKNIQY
TRBV5-1	ASRRLATNEKLF
TRBV2	ASSQRDVGNTIY
TRBV19	ASSSRRAGEQETQY
TRBV5-1	ASSPAGADYGYT
TRBV5-1	ASSLEGGPTEAF
TRBV10-3	AISDPQNSYEQY
TRBV12-3/TRBV12-4	ASSFEGLPPHEQY
TRBV7-2	ASSSRLAGTSGTGELF
TRBV20-1	SARVPRGQGEKLF
TRBV12-3/TRBV12-4	ASSKGISSGNTIY
TRBV20-1	SAPGVGEQF
TRBV5-1	ASSFPPGTQGADTQY
TRBV9	ASSVGPRQGSEKLF
TRBV15	ATSRDKVGTPVNEQF
TRBV7-9	ASSSMGQPGEQY
TRBV12-3/TRBV12-4	ASSNNGGYGYT